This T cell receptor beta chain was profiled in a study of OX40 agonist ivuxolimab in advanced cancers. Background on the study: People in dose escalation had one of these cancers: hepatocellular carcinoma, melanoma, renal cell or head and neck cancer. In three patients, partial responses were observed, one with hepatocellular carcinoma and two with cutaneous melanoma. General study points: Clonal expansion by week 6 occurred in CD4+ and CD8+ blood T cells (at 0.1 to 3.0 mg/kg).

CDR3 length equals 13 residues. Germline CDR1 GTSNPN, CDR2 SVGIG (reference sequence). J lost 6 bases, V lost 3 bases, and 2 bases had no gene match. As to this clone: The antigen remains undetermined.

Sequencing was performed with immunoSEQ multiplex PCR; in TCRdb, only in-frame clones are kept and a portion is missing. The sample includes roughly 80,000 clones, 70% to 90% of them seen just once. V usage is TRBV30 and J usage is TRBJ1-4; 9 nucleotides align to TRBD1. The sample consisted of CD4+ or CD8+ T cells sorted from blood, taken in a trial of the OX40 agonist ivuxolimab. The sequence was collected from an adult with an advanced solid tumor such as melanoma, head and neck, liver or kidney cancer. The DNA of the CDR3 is TGTGCCTGGAGCCGGGACAGGGATGAAAAACTGTTTTTT. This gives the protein CAWSRDRDEKLFF.